This T cell receptor beta chain was sequenced in a study of blood T cells in healthy people across ages. In the study overall: Template switching caught about one barcoded beta molecule for each two T cells.

A second roughly 6 to 12 cycle PCR used barcoded and J-beta primers. A template-switch adaptor containing 12 random nucleotides labeled each cDNA molecule. Each sample provided no less than 2.5 million CDR3-containing paired-end reads. TCRdb re-called the 5' RACE reads through MiXCR, storing one row per CDR3 protein. The sample records around 940,000 distinct CDR3 sequences, approximately 50% being singletons. The V end lost 6 bases, the J end lost 3 bases, and 17 bases lay between the germline ends. The CDR3 runs to 15 residues. Extracted total RNA amounted to at least 5.5 micrograms for each sample.

The V and J genes are TRBV12-3 or TRBV12-4 and TRBJ2-5; D is possibly TRBD1 (7 bases). The sequence derives from a woman aged 55 to 70 in good health. The sample was blood. CDR3 amino acids: CASRMEGAAEETQYF. The CDR3 DNA reads as TGTGCCAGCAGAATGGAGGGGGCGGCCGAAGAGACCCAGTACTTC.